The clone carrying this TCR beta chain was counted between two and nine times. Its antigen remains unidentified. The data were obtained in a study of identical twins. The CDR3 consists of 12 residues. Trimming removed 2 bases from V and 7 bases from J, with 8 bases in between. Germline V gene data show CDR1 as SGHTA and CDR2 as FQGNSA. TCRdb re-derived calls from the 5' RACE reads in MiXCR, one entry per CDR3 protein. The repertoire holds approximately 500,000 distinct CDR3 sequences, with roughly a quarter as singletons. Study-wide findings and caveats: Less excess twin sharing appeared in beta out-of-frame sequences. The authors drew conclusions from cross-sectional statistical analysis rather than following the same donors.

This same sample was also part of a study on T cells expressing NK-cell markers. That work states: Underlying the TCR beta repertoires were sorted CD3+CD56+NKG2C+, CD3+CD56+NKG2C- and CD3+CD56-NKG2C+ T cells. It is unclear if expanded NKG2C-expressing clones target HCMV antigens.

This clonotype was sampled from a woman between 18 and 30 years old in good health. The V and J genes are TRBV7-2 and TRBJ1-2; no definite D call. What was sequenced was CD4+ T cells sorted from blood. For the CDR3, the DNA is TGTGCCAGCAGCTTACTACCGGGTGGCTACACCTTC. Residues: CASSLLPGGYTF.